The clone carrying this TCR beta chain was seen only once. The antigen remains undetermined. The sample is drawn from a study of siplizumab effects on memory and regulatory T cells. This CDR3 is built from 15 residues. Trimming cost V 5 bases and J 0 bases, with 11 bases left between them. In germline, CDR1 is LNHDA, CDR2 SQIVND (reference sequence). Profiling relied on immunoSEQ multiplex PCR, and the TCRdb table lists in-frame clones only, not all of them. Of roughly 100,000 clones listed, approximately 91% are singletons. Study-wide points: Roughly 75-95% of dividing CD4+ or CD8+ clones were without an attributable naive or memory phenotype.

This clonotype was obtained from a human donor in good health. The specimen sequenced was non-Treg CD4+ T cells sorted from blood. The chain joins TRBV19 to TRBJ1-5; maybe TRBD1 (6 bases). DNA of the CDR3: TGTGCCAGTAGTGTCGGGGGCCGTAGCAATCAGCCCCAGCATTTT. Translating gives CASSVGGRSNQPQHF.